Listed here is a single T cell receptor (beta chain). Its antigen is currently unknown. This same CDR3 is encoded by further DNA sequences in the sample. Germline loops: CDR1 SGHTA, CDR2 FQGNSA. This CDR3 spans 13 amino acids. V lost 5 bases and J lost 5, with 10 bases in between. The healthy adult donors were HIV-negative and reported no recent acute infections or vaccinations. This sample stems from a study of shared clonotypes between healthy human individuals. Study findings and constraints: Clonotypes not shared had lower generation probabilities than those common to all four donors. Estimated richness values were generally larger in naive subsets than in memory subsets.

The data were produced by immunoSEQ multiplex PCR, yet TCRdb's version contains in-frame clones alone and is incomplete. The sample holds some 2,000,000 clones, roughly 94% seen once. This clonotype was obtained from a man between 18 and 29 years old in good health. The chain links TRBV7-2 to TRBJ2-1; tentatively, D is TRBD1 or TRBD2 (5 bases each). The sequenced material came from naive CD4+ T cells sorted from blood. Specified subset: CD45RA+ positively selected. The CDR3 DNA follows: TGTGCCAGCAGCCCGGGACCGAACAATGAGCAGTTCTTC. Its protein is CASSPGPNNEQFF.